The subject of this entry is one T cell receptor beta chain. Its matching antigen is unknown. Sequencing used immunoSEQ multiplex PCR; TCRdb keeps in-frame clones, though not all of them. The sample lists around 140,000 clones; over 80% were seen once. Trimming removed 6 bases from V and 1 base from J, with 10 bases in between. The CDR3 runs to 13 residues. This sample was taken from a study of T cell responses to AZD1222 COVID-19 vaccine. The study's findings and limits: The donors showed a predominance of white British ancestry and of females, with possible underestimation of clonal diversity. Nearly half of spike-specific TCRs reportedly go after variant regions that carry no mutations. Repertoires were sampled only after the peak T cell response. Vaccine-associated CD4 TCRs spanned spike, dominant at 160-218 and 743-854.

Specimen: peripheral blood, collected 28 days after the second AZD1222 dose. The chain has TRBV12-3 or TRBV12-4 and TRBJ2-7, with a possible D match to TRBD2 (6 bases). The receptor comes from an adult who received the AZD1222 COVID-19 vaccine. CDR3 in DNA: TGTGCCAGCAGAGGGACTGCGTCCTACGAGCAGTACTTC. It encodes CASRGTASYEQYF.